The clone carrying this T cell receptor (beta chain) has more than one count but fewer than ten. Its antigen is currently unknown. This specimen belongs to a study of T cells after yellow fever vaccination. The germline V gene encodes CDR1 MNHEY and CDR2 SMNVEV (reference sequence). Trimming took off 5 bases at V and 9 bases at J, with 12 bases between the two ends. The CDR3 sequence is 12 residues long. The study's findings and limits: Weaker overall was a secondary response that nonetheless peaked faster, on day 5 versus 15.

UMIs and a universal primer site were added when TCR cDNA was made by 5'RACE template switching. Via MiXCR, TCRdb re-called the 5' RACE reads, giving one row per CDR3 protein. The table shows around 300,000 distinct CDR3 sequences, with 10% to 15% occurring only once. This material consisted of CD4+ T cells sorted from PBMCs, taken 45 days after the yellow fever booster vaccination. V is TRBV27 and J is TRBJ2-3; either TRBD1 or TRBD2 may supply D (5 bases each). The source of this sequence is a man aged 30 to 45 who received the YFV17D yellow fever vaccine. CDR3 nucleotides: TGTGCCAGCAGTGTCGACAGAGGGACGCAGTATTTT. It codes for CASSVDRGTQYF.